The rows below give T cell receptor beta chains drawn from one sample of a study of CD8+ T cells in alopecia areata. Generated by immunoSEQ multiplex PCR, the TCRdb table keeps only in-frame clones and is missing some. This sample carries over 150,000 clones, around 60% of them seen once, and the ten largest clones take 11% to 15%. The source material was CD4+ T cells sorted from blood, sampled at week 24, from a patient treated with tofacitinib. All receptors come from a human donor with alopecia areata. The CDR3 runs from the conserved cysteine through the conserved F or W. D genes are given only for firm matches. A row's size may be missing; if present it is once, few, many or a size class.

D	V	size	J	CDR3	DNA
TRBD2	TRBV7-8	NA	TRBJ2-5	CASSAPGGGQETQYF	TGTGCCAGCAGCGCACCCGGGGGGGGACAAGAGACCCAGTACTTC
TRBD1	TRBV11-2	many	TRBJ2-3	CASSLDRGLATDTQYF	TGTGCCAGCAGCTTAGACAGGGGGCTAGCCACAGATACGCAGTATTTT
TRBD1	TRBV30	NA	TRBJ2-3	CAWTQTGANTDTQYF	TGTGCCTGGACGCAAACAGGGGCCAACACAGATACGCAGTATTTT
NA	TRBV29-1	NA	TRBJ2-7	CSVVRAYEQYF	TGCAGTGTTGTCAGGGCCTACGAGCAGTACTTC
TRBD1	TRBV30	few	TRBJ1-1	CARAGQTNTEAFF	TGTGCCCGGGCGGGACAGACGAACACTGAAGCTTTCTTT
TRBD1	TRBV6-5	NA	TRBJ1-2	CASTPGQGNYGYTF	TGTGCCAGCACTCCGGGACAGGGAAACTATGGCTACACCTTC
TRBD2	TRBV9	NA	TRBJ2-5	CASSAGLKETQYF	TGTGCCAGCAGCGCGGGACTAAAAGAGACCCAGTACTTC
NA	TRBV30	once	TRBJ1-5	CAWSSGGYQPQHF	TGTGCCTGGAGTAGTGGGGGGTATCAGCCCCAGCATTTT
NA	TRBV5-6	NA	TRBJ2-1	CASSLPLAPPEQFF	TGTGCCAGCAGCTTGCCGCTAGCCCCCCCTGAGCAGTTCTTC
NA	TRBV6-5	few	TRBJ1-3	CASGYFSGNTIYF	TGTGCCAGCGGATATTTCTCTGGAAACACCATATATTTT
NA	TRBV6-1	NA	TRBJ2-5	CASSLKETQYF	TGTGCCAGCAGTTTGAAAGAGACCCAGTACTTC
NA	TRBV4-1	NA	TRBJ1-2	CASSPDSYYGYTF	TGCGCCAGCAGCCCAGACAGCTACTATGGCTACACCTTC
TRBD1	TRBV9	once	TRBJ2-7	CASSVGTGRQGEQYF	TGTGCCAGCAGCGTAGGGACAGGGAGACAAGGGGAGCAGTACTTC
NA	TRBV7-8	once	TRBJ1-6	CASSWTSRPYNSPLHF	TGTGCCAGCAGCTGGACTTCCCGGCCCTATAATTCACCCCTCCACTTT
NA	TRBV9	NA	TRBJ1-6	CASTTGTNNSPLHF	TGTGCCAGCACCACCGGGACAAATAATTCACCCCTCCACTTT